The 12 T cell receptor beta chains below all came from one sample that was sequenced in a study of blood T cell repertoires in COVID-19. TCRdb's copy holds only in-frame clones and misses some; the assay was immunoSEQ multiplex PCR. The sample gives about 150,000 clones, more than 65% of which show up once; 4.2% is in the top ten. The specimen sequenced was peripheral blood. Receptors originate from a man in his 60s with acute or convalescent COVID-19.

The chain has TRBV6-1 and TRBJ2-1, with TRBD2 matching 7 bases. CDR3 size: 15 residues. V shed 2 bases and J 7 bases; nucleotides not matched to a gene: 8. Per the germline V gene, CDR1 is MNHNS and CDR2 is SASEGT. The CDR3 DNA follows: TGTGCCAGCAGTGAACTCCTTTCGGGGGGTAATGAGCAGTTCTTC. Its protein is CASSELLSGGNEQFF.

Concerning this clone itself: This same CDR3 is encoded by further DNA sequences in the sample. V usage is TRBV6-1 and J usage is TRBJ1-3; the match to TRBD1 covers 8 bases. V was pared by 2 bases and J by 4 bases, with 7 bases of the junction left unmatched. CDR1 and CDR2 from the germline V gene are MNHNS and SASEGT. The CDR3 has 16 residues. CDR3 protein: CASSEPGQGGGNTIYF. The CDR3, as DNA: TGTGCCAGCAGTGAACCAGGACAGGGCGGAGGAAACACCATATATTTT.

The gene calls are TRBV28 and TRBJ1-5; D is perhaps TRBD1 (6 bases). The CDR3 runs 15 residues. Trimming removed 7 bases from V and 1 base from J, with 14 bases in between. CDR1 is MDHEN, CDR2 SYDVKM, per germline. The CDR3 DNA reads as TGTGCCAGCATTTGGGGGGGCCGGAGCAATCAGCCCCAGCATTTT. It encodes CASIWGGRSNQPQHF.

The gene calls are TRBV11-2 and TRBJ2-3; possibly TRBD1 for D (6 bases). V was shortened by 1 base and J by 3 bases, with 17 bases between the two germline ends. Germline assignment: CDR1 SGHAT and CDR2 FQNNGV. The CDR3 runs 17 residues. CDR3 bases: TGTGCCAGCAGCTTAGGGGGGATGGGGGCTCGGACAGATACGCAGTATTTT. Its protein is CASSLGGMGARTDTQYF.

The chain has TRBV18 and TRBJ1-5, with D uncertain. Germline V lookup: CDR1 KGHSH, CDR2 LQKENI. The CDR3 loop spans 15 amino acids. V was shortened by 4 bases and J by 0 bases, with 10 bases between the two germline ends. CDR3 in DNA: TGTGCCAGCTCACTTCTTGCGGATAGCAATCAGCCCCAGCATTTT. Its protein product is CASSLLADSNQPQHF.

This chain joins TRBV3-1 (or the pseudogene TRBV3-2) and TRBJ2-5; 7 bases agree with TRBD1. This CDR3 has 19 residues. Trimming removed 1 base from V and 2 bases from J; junction bases left unmatched: 16. In germline, CDR1 is LGHDT, CDR2 YNNKEL (reference sequence). CDR3 bases: TGTGCCAGCAGCCAAGTCCCACACTGGACAGGAGGATTTCAAGAGACCCAGTACTTC. Translation gives CASSQVPHWTGGFQETQYF.

The chain employs TRBV28 and TRBJ1-1; D gene ambiguous. The CDR3 runs 13 residues. The germline V gene has CDR1 MDHEN and CDR2 SYDVKM. V dropped 3 bases and J dropped 4 bases, with 9 bases sitting between them. The CDR3 is CASSLRVGTEAFF. DNA for the CDR3: TGTGCCAGCAGTTTGCGGGTGGGCACTGAAGCTTTCTTT. The full variable domain, completed using reference TRBV28 and TRBJ1-1, is DVKVTQSSRYLVKRTGEKVFLECVQDMDHENMFWYRQDPGLGLRLIYFSYDVKMKEKGDIPEGYSVSREKKERFSLILESASTNQTSMYLCASSLRVGTEAFFGQGTRLTVV.

This chain joins TRBV3-1 (or the pseudogene TRBV3-2) and TRBJ2-5, with TRBD1 matching over 7 bases. The V segment lost 1 base and the J segment 4 bases; nucleotides outside the gene matches: 18. The CDR3 loop spans 19 amino acids. CDR1 LGHDT and CDR2 YNNKEL come from the germline V gene (reference sequence). CDR3 coding DNA: TGTGCCAGCAGCCAAGGCAGACTATTCCGGGACAGTAGTTTAGAGACCCAGTACTTC. Protein sequence: CASSQGRLFRDSSLETQYF.

This clone was seen a handful of times. This chain links TRBV6-5 with TRBJ2-7; D may be TRBD2 (7 bases). The V end lost 9 bases, the J end lost 4 bases, and 13 bases lay between the germline ends. The CDR3 has 12 amino acids. Germline values: CDR1 MNHEY, CDR2 SVGAGI. The chain's CDR3 is CASSRGAYEQYF. The CDR3 region has the DNA TGTGCCAGTTCACGGGGGGCATACGAGCAGTACTTC.

This chain connects TRBV28 to TRBJ2-5; no reliable D call. The germline CDR1 and CDR2 sequences are MDHEN and SYDVKM. The CDR3 spans 13 residues. The ends were cut back, 4 bases at V and 4 bases at J, with 10 bases in the middle. The CDR3 sequence is CASSSPLGETQYF. Written as DNA, the CDR3 is TGTGCCAGCAGTTCGCCCCTAGGAGAGACCCAGTACTTC.

This clone was seen only once. The chain combines TRBV5-1 with TRBJ2-2; TRBD1 is a possible D gene (7 bases). This CDR3 region has 16 residues. V was cut by 9 bases and J by 3 bases, with 21 bases left in between. Germline V CDR1 and CDR2: SGHRS, YFSETQ. CDR3 nucleotides: TGCGCCACCCAATTGGCGGGGACAGTAGACACCGGGGAGCTGTTTTTT. Its protein product is CATQLAGTVDTGELFF.

The chain recombines TRBV5-6 with TRBJ2-7; possibly TRBD2 for D (6 bases). The CDR3 runs 15 residues. Germline V gives CDR1 SGHDT, CDR2 YYEEEE. Trimming took off 4 bases at V and 6 bases at J, with 20 bases between the two ends. The CDR3 DNA reads as TGTGCCAGCAGCACATGGGGTGCGGGAAACACCGAGCAGTACTTC. It codes for CASSTWGAGNTEQYF.